The 24 T cell receptor beta chains listed next were all sequenced from one sample in a study of cytomegalovirus exposure and HLA in healthy donors (TCRdb year 2017). Receptor libraries were prepared by the immunoSEQ multiplex PCR assay. TCRdb holds this immuneACCESS table with in-frame rearrangements only. Some clones are missing; in checked studies, unresolved V genes explain under half, and the rest has no known cause. The sample table records 82,000 or so clones; 85% to 95% of these occur just once. The ten most abundant clones make up 0.69% of the sample. Sample: PBMCs. Receptors were obtained from a woman between 18 and 29 years old in good health and CMV-seronegative.

This chain joins TRBV7-2 and TRBJ2-7; D might be TRBD1 (5 bases). The CDR3 has 12 residues. The V gene's germline CDR1 is SGHTA and CDR2 FQGNSA. The V end lost 0 bases, the J end lost 8 bases, and 8 bases lay between the germline ends. The CDR3 here is CASSLAGPQQYF. As DNA, the CDR3 is TGTGCCAGCAGCTTAGCGGGGCCTCAGCAGTACTTC. The full variable domain, rest sourced from reference TRBV7-2 and TRBJ2-7, is GAGVSQSPSNKVTEKGKDVELRCDPISGHTALYWYRQSLGQGLEFLIYFQGNSAPDKSGLPSDRFSAERTGGSVSTLTIQRTQQEDSAVYLCASSLAGPQQYFGPGTRLTVT.

The genes are TRBV28 and TRBJ2-3; 8 bases line up with TRBD1. V shed 6 bases, J shed 1 base, and the junction held 6 bases outside the gene matches. The CDR3 loop spans 15 amino acids. Germline values: CDR1 MDHEN, CDR2 SYDVKM. CDR3: CASRLWGQGTDTQYF. Here the CDR3 DNA reads TGTGCCAGCAGACTATGGGGACAGGGCACAGATACGCAGTATTTT.

With regard to this clone: Other DNA variants within this sample encode the same CDR3. V and J are TRBV4-3 and TRBJ2-1; the match to TRBD2 covers 8 bases. J was trimmed by 2 bases and V by 0 bases; bases with no gene match: 3. Germline loops: CDR1 LGHNA, CDR2 YSLEER. The CDR3 loop spans 16 amino acids. The CDR3 here is CASSQDGGGTYNEQFF. Here the CDR3 DNA reads TGCGCCAGCAGCCAAGACGGCGGGGGGACCTACAATGAGCAGTTCTTC.

The chain combines TRBV19 with TRBJ2-5; D possibly corresponds to TRBD1 (5 bases). The CDR3 runs 16 residues. CDR1 and CDR2 (germline): LNHDA, SQIVND (reference sequence). V was trimmed by 5 bases and J by 5 bases, leaving 21 bases between them. CDR3 DNA: TGTGCCAGTAGTCCAACGGGCCTCATTAACAGGGAGACCCAGTACTTC. This codes for CASSPTGLINRETQYF.

The chain employs TRBV9 and TRBJ2-1; 11 bases fit TRBD1. V dropped 0 bases and J dropped 6; count of bases not matched to a gene: 5. Germline CDR1 SGDLS, CDR2 YYNGEE. The CDR3 runs 16 residues. For the CDR3, the DNA is TGTGCCAGCAGCGTAGGCCCCGGGACAGGGGGCAATGAGCAGTTCTTC. Its translation is CASSVGPGTGGNEQFF.

This chain links TRBV30 with TRBJ1-2; no clear D. CDR3 size: 11 residues. The V end was cut by 4 bases, the J end by 4 bases, with 7 bases between. Germline V gives CDR1 GTSNPN, CDR2 SVGIG (reference sequence). The CDR3 protein is CAWNEFYGYTF. In nucleotides, the CDR3 is TGTGCCTGGAACGAGTTCTATGGCTACACCTTC.

The V call is TRBV19, the J call TRBJ1-4; tentative D call: TRBD1 (5 bases). Trimming pared 5 bases from V and 8 bases from J, leaving 18 bases between. Germline values: CDR1 LNHDA, CDR2 SQIVND (reference sequence). The CDR3 is made up of 15 amino acids. CDR3 coding DNA: TGTGCCAGTAGTTCCTCCCGGGGGACTGGCGAAAAACTGTTTTTT. Its translation is CASSSSRGTGEKLFF.

This clone was seen once. The chain links TRBV19 to TRBJ1-5; 11 bases are a match to TRBD1. The V gene end was trimmed by 6 bases and the J gene end by 6 bases; junction bases not matched to a gene: 10. Germline V gene sequence: CDR1 LNHDA, CDR2 SQIVND (reference sequence). The CDR3 totals 16 residues. This CDR3 is CASRPRDRGNGQPQHF. CDR3 in DNA: TGTGCCAGTAGGCCTCGGGACAGGGGGAACGGTCAGCCCCAGCATTTT.

The chain uses TRBV12-5 and TRBJ2-2, with 12 bases fitting TRBD2. The V and J ends lost 5 bases and 2 bases, in that order; junction bases with no gene match: 3. Germline values: CDR1 LGHNT, CDR2 FRNRAP. This CDR3 has 16 amino acids. The DNA for the CDR3 is TGTGCTAGTGGTCGGACTAGCGGGACTAACACCGGGGAGCTGTTTTTT. Residues: CASGRTSGTNTGELFF. The complete variable domain, with remaining parts taken from reference TRBV12-5 and TRBJ2-2, reads DARVTQTPRHKVTEMGQEVTMRCQPILGHNTVFWYRQTMMQGLELLAYFRNRAPLDDSGMPKDRFSAEMPDATLATLKIQPSEPRDSAVYFCASGRTSGTNTGELFFGEGSRLTVL.

The V call is TRBV18, the J call TRBJ2-1; TRBD2 matches at 10 bases. Germline V gene sequence: CDR1 KGHSH, CDR2 LQKENI. The CDR3 is made up of 15 amino acids. V was pared by 2 bases and J by 8 bases, with 6 bases of the junction left unmatched. DNA of the CDR3: TGTGCCAGCTCACCAAGGAGCGGGGGGGCTCATGAGCAGTTCTTC. It encodes CASSPRSGGAHEQFF. Combining the CDR3 with reference TRBV18 and TRBJ2-1 gives the whole variable domain NAGVMQNPRHLVRRRGQEARLRCSPMKGHSHVYWYRQLPEEGLKFMVYLQKENIIDESGMPKERFSAEFPKEGPSILRIQQVVRGDSAAYFCASSPRSGGAHEQFFGPGTRLTVL.

J is TRBJ2-7 and V is TRBV2, with D hard to call. V shed 6 bases and J shed 0 bases, with 6 bases lying between them. The CDR3 contains 12 residues. Germline CDR1 SNHLY, CDR2 FYNNEI. The CDR3: CASRSSSYEQYF. As DNA, the CDR3 is TGTGCCAGCAGATCCAGCTCCTACGAGCAGTACTTC.

This clone has just one count. The chain couples TRBV23-1 to TRBJ2-6; no definite D call. TRBV23-1 is known as an ORF, though its function is uncertain. V was pared by 0 bases and J by 1 base, with 4 bases between. The CDR3 runs to 15 residues. The CDR3 reads CASSQSRSGANVLTF. CDR3 coding DNA: TGCGCCAGCAGTCAATCGCGGTCTGGGGCCAACGTCCTGACTTTC.

The V gene is TRBV7-9, the J gene TRBJ2-2; D is unresolved. CDR3 length: 12 amino acids. Germline values: CDR1 SEHNR, CDR2 FQNEAQ (reference sequence). Between the trimmed V and J ends, which lost 3 bases and 5 bases, there was a span of 4 bases. The DNA of the CDR3 is TGTGCCAGCAGCTTTCTGACCGGGGAGCTGTTTTTT. Its translation is CASSFLTGELFF.

The chain is built from TRBV19 and TRBJ2-6, with D possibly TRBD1 on 6 matching bases. The germline V and J ends were trimmed by 5 bases and 1 base, with 9 bases remaining between them. The CDR3 sequence is 15 residues long. Germline assignment: CDR1 LNHDA and CDR2 SQIVND (reference sequence). CDR3 sequence: CASSSGASGANVLTF. CDR3 nucleotide sequence: TGTGCCAGTAGTTCAGGGGCATCTGGGGCCAACGTCCTGACTTTC.

V gene TRBV27 combines with J gene TRBJ1-6; possibly TRBD1 for D (5 bases). CDR3 length: 16 amino acids. CDR1 MNHEY and CDR2 SMNVEV come from the germline V gene (reference sequence). The V and J ends lost 0 bases and 7 bases respectively, with 13 bases between them. As DNA, the CDR3 is TGTGCCAGCAGTTTATCGTCCACAGGTCGGAATTCACCCCTCCACTTT. Protein product: CASSLSSTGRNSPLHF.

The V gene is TRBV7-2, the J gene TRBJ2-7, with 8 nucleotides matching TRBD2. CDR3 length: 15 amino acids. Germline CDR1 is SGHTA and CDR2 is FQGNSA. Trimming cost V 5 bases and J 2 bases; bases outside gene matches: 8. In DNA form, the CDR3 reads TGTGCCAGCAGCCCCCCCGGGAGGGGCCCCTACGAGCAGTACTTC. Amino acids: CASSPPGRGPYEQYF. Complete variable domain (other parts from reference TRBV7-2 and TRBJ2-7): GAGVSQSPSNKVTEKGKDVELRCDPISGHTALYWYRQSLGQGLEFLIYFQGNSAPDKSGLPSDRFSAERTGGSVSTLTIQRTQQEDSAVYLCASSPPGRGPYEQYFGPGTRLTVT.

The V gene is TRBV27, the J gene TRBJ1-5; D might be TRBD1 (5 bases). In germline, CDR1 is MNHEY, CDR2 SMNVEV (reference sequence). Trimming took off 2 bases at V and 4 bases at J, with 12 bases between the two ends. The length of the CDR3 is 15 residues. The DNA of the CDR3 is TGTGCCAGCAGTTTAAGCGACAGTCCAAATCAGCCCCAGCATTTT. This encodes CASSLSDSPNQPQHF.

V is TRBV28 and J is TRBJ1-5; no firm D call. The CDR3 extends over 12 amino acids. The V gene lost 4 bases and the J gene lost 5 bases, with 6 bases spanning the gap. Germline V gene lookup returns CDR1 MDHEN and CDR2 SYDVKM. CDR3 sequence reads: CASSSSHQPQHF. The DNA for the CDR3 is TGTGCCAGCAGTTCATCCCATCAGCCCCAGCATTTT.

The CDR3 DNA reads TGTGCCAGCAGCCCCGCGGGGTGGGACGAAAAACTGTTTTTT. It encodes CASSPAGWDEKLFF. This sequence joins TRBV6-5 and TRBJ1-4; a weak D match, TRBD1 (5 bases). CDR3 length: 14 residues. The germline gives CDR1 MNHEY, CDR2 SVGAGI. Trimming left V 6 bases short and J 8 bases short, with 16 bases between.

The chain is built from TRBV5-8 and TRBJ2-7; 7 nucleotides line up with TRBD1. The germline CDR1 and CDR2 sequences are SGHTS and YDEGEE. The CDR3 sequence is 14 residues long. V shed 4 bases, J shed 0 bases, and the junction held 4 bases outside the gene matches. As DNA, the CDR3 is TGTGCCAGCAGCACAGGGGCCAGCTCCTACGAGCAGTACTTC. Residues: CASSTGASSYEQYF.

The V and J genes are TRBV5-1 and TRBJ2-5; 8 nucleotides line up with TRBD2. Per germline, CDR1 SGHRS and CDR2 YFSETQ. Germline trimming cut 2 bases from V and 5 bases from J; bases unmatched to any gene: 8. The CDR3 is 15 amino acids. CDR3 DNA sequence: TGCGCCAGCAGCTTTCGGGCGGGGGGAGAGGAGACCCAGTACTTC. Its translation is CASSFRAGGEETQYF.

CDR3: CASSLGGQGLFNEQFF. CDR3 DNA: TGTGCCAGCAGCTTGGGTGGACAGGGGTTGTTCAATGAGCAGTTCTTC. The V gene is TRBV5-8, the J gene TRBJ2-1, with 9 bases aligning to TRBD1. The CDR3 covers 16 residues. V lost 0 bases to trimming and J lost 6 bases; unmatched junction nucleotides: 7. CDR1 is SGHTS, CDR2 YDEGEE, per germline.

The V gene is TRBV5-6, the J gene TRBJ2-7, with a possible D match to TRBD1 (7 bases). The CDR3 has 15 amino acids. From germline, CDR1 is SGHDT and CDR2 YYEEEE. Trimming removed 0 bases at V and 4 bases at J, with 14 bases between. The CDR3, as DNA: TGTGCCAGCAGCTTGGTCGGAGGGGGCTTGTACGAGCAGTACTTC. It yields the protein CASSLVGGGLYEQYF.

The table lists this clone with a count of one. The rearrangement links TRBV29-1 to TRBJ2-7, with D perhaps matching TRBD1 (6 bases). The V gene's germline CDR1 is SQVTM and CDR2 ANQGSEA. This CDR3 has 12 residues. V gave up 6 bases and J gave up 0 bases, with 9 bases separating them. In nucleotides, the CDR3 is TGCAGCGTCTGGGACACCTCCTACGAGCAGTACTTC. This encodes CSVWDTSYEQYF.